This TCR beta chain was profiled in a study of T-cell reconstitution after alpha-beta-depleted transplantation in children. This clonotype has a handful of counts. As it was prepared, the TCRbeta library received unique molecular identifiers. TCRdb passed the PCR reads through MiXCR, listing each CDR3 protein once. The repertoire holds about 900,000 distinct CDR3 sequences, with about 26% as singletons. The TCR originated in a boy younger than two who had a stem cell transplant for SCID, so the T cells may come from the graft donor. Specimen: PBMCs, mostly from graft donor cells, collected 360 days after TCRalphabeta/CD19-depleted stem cell transplant.

The CDR3 bases are TGCGCCAGCAGCTTCGGGAACAGGAGGTGGGGAGATACGCAGTATTTT. Residues: CASSFGNRRWGDTQYF. V gene TRBV5-1 combines with J gene TRBJ2-3; D may match TRBD1 or TRBD2 (5 bases each). Trimming shortened V by 2 bases and J by 5 bases, and 18 bases separated the two germline ends. The CDR3 is 16 residues long. Germline CDR1 is SGHRS and CDR2 is YFSETQ. The full variable domain, completed using reference TRBV5-1 and TRBJ2-3, is KAGVTQTPRYLIKTRGQQVTLSCSPISGHRSVSWYQQTPGQGLQFLFEYFSETQRNKGNFPGRFSGRQFSNSRSEMNVSTLELGDSALYLCASSFGNRRWGDTQYFGPGTRLTVL.